The 8 T cell receptor beta chains below come from one sample, sequenced in a study of T cell responses to AZD1222 COVID-19 vaccine. Here immunoSEQ multiplex PCR was the method, and the copy in TCRdb shows in-frame clones only, minus some. Among tens of thousands of clones listed, 87% were seen once. Here the sequenced sample was peripheral blood, taken on day 0 of AZD1222 vaccination. These receptors were taken from an adult in good health.

The rearrangement uses TRBV12-3 or TRBV12-4 and TRBJ1-2, with D unclear. CDR3 size: 13 residues. V was pared by 7 bases and J by 5 bases, with 14 bases between. The CDR3 loop is CASNPGLQYGYTF. As DNA, the CDR3 is TGTGCCAGCAATCCCGGCCTGCAGTATGGCTACACCTTC.

The V gene is TRBV18, the J gene TRBJ2-1; 8 nucleotides align to TRBD2. This CDR3 is 15 amino acids long. Germline V lookup: CDR1 KGHSH, CDR2 LQKENI. V shed 5 bases, J shed 3 bases, and the junction held 6 bases outside the gene matches. This CDR3 reads CASSTAGVNYNEQFF. CDR3 in DNA: TGTGCCAGCTCAACAGCGGGGGTGAACTACAATGAGCAGTTCTTC. Using reference TRBV18 and TRBJ2-1 for the parts outside the CDR3, the full variable domain is NAGVMQNPRHLVRRRGQEARLRCSPMKGHSHVYWYRQLPEEGLKFMVYLQKENIIDESGMPKERFSAEFPKEGPSILRIQQVVRGDSAAYFCASSTAGVNYNEQFFGPGTRLTVL.

The chain uses TRBV5-1 and TRBJ1-4; D is unclear. The V gene lost 2 bases and the J gene lost 3 bases, with 17 bases spanning the gap. CDR1 is SGHRS and CDR2 is YFSETQ in the germline V gene. This CDR3 has 17 residues. Here the CDR3 DNA reads TGCGCCAGCAGCTTTACTCCTTCGACACCTTCTAATGAAAAACTGTTTTTT. It codes for CASSFTPSTPSNEKLFF.

V usage is TRBV4-3 and J usage is TRBJ1-3, with a weak D call TRBD1 (5 bases). Trimming cost V 0 bases and J 0 bases, with 12 bases left between them. The CDR3 has 17 residues. Germline values: CDR1 LGHNA, CDR2 YSLEER. Here the CDR3 reads CASSQDPGGSSGNTIYF. The CDR3 bases are TGCGCCAGCAGCCAAGATCCGGGGGGAAGCTCTGGAAACACCATATATTTT.

The chain uses TRBV4-3 and TRBJ1-4, with no clear D. The germline V and J ends were trimmed by 2 bases and 7 bases, with 8 bases remaining between them. Germline CDR1 reads LGHNA; CDR2 reads YSLEER. The CDR3 sequence is 13 residues long. The CDR3: CASSQRTFEKLFF. CDR3 DNA: TGCGCCAGCAGCCAAAGGACGTTTGAAAAACTGTTTTTT.

The J gene is TRBJ2-7, the V gene TRBV7-7; 8 bases match TRBD1. Germline V lookup: CDR1 SSHAT, CDR2 FNYEAQ (reference sequence). The junction had 7 bases not matched to a gene; V was cut back by 5 bases and J by 7 bases. The CDR3 runs 13 residues. For the CDR3, the DNA is TGTGCCAGCAGCCCAAGGGGGACAGGAGAGCAGTACTTC. It is translated as CASSPRGTGEQYF.

The rearrangement uses TRBV7-2 and TRBJ1-5; perhaps TRBD1 as D (5 bases). Germline values: CDR1 SGHTA, CDR2 FQGNSA. Trimming removed 7 bases from V and 3 bases from J, with 13 bases in between. CDR3 length equals 14 residues. CDR3 region: CASNPDGTNQPQHF. CDR3 bases: TGTGCCAGCAACCCTGACGGGACCAATCAGCCCCAGCATTTT.

The chain is built from TRBV3-1 (or the pseudogene TRBV3-2) and TRBJ2-3; D is unresolved. Germline CDR1 reads LGHDT; CDR2 reads YNNKEL (reference sequence). V gave up 0 bases and J gave up 2 bases, with 9 bases separating them. The CDR3 length is 15 residues. The CDR3 reads CASSQDPRNTDTQYF. The CDR3 DNA reads as TGTGCCAGCAGCCAAGATCCACGGAACACAGATACGCAGTATTTT.